A selection of T cell receptor beta chains follows, all from one sample in a study of T-cell memory formation after mild COVID-19. TCRdb reanalysed the 5' RACE reads using MiXCR and keeps one entry per CDR3 protein. Here the sample spans hundreds of thousands of distinct CDR3 sequences, over 15% being singletons. Sequencing was carried out using PBMCs or a T cell subset sorted from them (not recorded which). These receptors were obtained from a man younger than 35 who had mild COVID-19 (a few samples of this study predate the infection). Cell type and time point are not known. Both conserved end residues are part of each CDR3. Each record gives: clone size, J gene, V gene, D gene, CDR3 DNA, CDR3 protein. The D gene is left open where the match is weak. The listing skips clone size in some rows; elsewhere it reads once, few, many or a size class.

- | TRBJ1-2 | TRBV7-3 | - | TGTGCCAGCAGCTTAGAGGGAACAGTTAACTATGGCTACACCTTC | CASSLEGTVNYGYTF
- | TRBJ2-3 | TRBV5-1 | TRBD2 | TGCGCCAGCAGCGTCGGACTAGACGCGGGCACAGATACGCAGTATTTT | CASSVGLDAGTDTQYF
- | TRBJ1-5 | TRBV6-5 | TRBD1 | TGTGCCAGCAGTGCCGGGACAGGGGGCAAACCCCAGCATTTT | CASSAGTGGKPQHF
- | TRBJ2-1 | TRBV6-4 | TRBD2 | TGTGCCAGCAGTGGACCGGGGGGGGGTGAGCAGTTCTTC | CASSGPGGGEQFF
- | TRBJ2-2 | TRBV3-1 | TRBD1 | TGTGCCAGCAGCCAGGGACAGGGGGTGTCCGGGGAGCTGTTTTTT | CASSQGQGVSGELFF
- | TRBJ1-5 | TRBV7-9 | TRBD1 | TGTGCCAGCGATACAGGGGAAGGGTTTCAGCCCCAGCATTTT | CASDTGEGFQPQHF
once | TRBJ1-1 | TRBV5-1 | TRBD1 | TGCGCCAGCAGCTCCGCAGGGGGCGTGGGGAACACTGAAGCTTTCTTT | CASSSAGGVGNTEAFF
- | TRBJ2-7 | TRBV7-2 | - | TGTGCCAGCAGTACCGGCAGGGGTAATGAGCAGTACTTC | CASSTGRGNEQYF
few | TRBJ2-3 | TRBV7-2 | TRBD2 | TGTGCCAGCAGCTACCAGACTAGCGGGGGCACAGATACGCAGTATTTT | CASSYQTSGGTDTQYF
few | TRBJ2-7 | TRBV20-1 | - | TGCAGTGCGTTCCACCAGGGGCGCCGGGACGAGCAGTACTTC | CSAFHQGRRDEQYF
many | TRBJ2-3 | TRBV10-1 | TRBD1 | TGCGCCAGCAGTGAATCGAGGGGGCAGTATCGTACAGATACGCAGTATTTT | CASSESRGQYRTDTQYF
- | TRBJ1-2 | TRBV6-4 | - | TGTGCCAGCAGTGACCCAGGCCTAGGCGGCTACACCTTC | CASSDPGLGGYTF
few | TRBJ1-2 | TRBV27 | - | TGTGCCAGCAGTCCTACTCGACAGGTTGCTGGCTACACCTTC | CASSPTRQVAGYTF
- | TRBJ2-1 | TRBV18 | TRBD1 | TGTGCCAGCTCCTGGCAACAGGGGGCCTCCAATGAGCAGTTCTTC | CASSWQQGASNEQFF
- | TRBJ2-2 | TRBV12-3/TRBV12-4 | - | TGTGCCAGCAGTTTAAGCGTGGACGGGGAGCTGTTTTTT | CASSLSVDGELFF
- | TRBJ2-4 | TRBV2 | - | TGTGCCAGCAGTGAGGGTCTAGCGACAAACATTCAGTACTTC | CASSEGLATNIQYF
few | TRBJ1-6 | TRBV7-3 | - | TGTGCCAGCAGCCCGGGTCTGAAAAATTCACCCCTCCACTTT | CASSPGLKNSPLHF
- | TRBJ1-1 | TRBV5-4 | - | TGTGCCAGCAGCTCGGGGGTACCTCGAGAGAACACTGAAGCTTTCTTT | CASSSGVPRENTEAFF
- | TRBJ2-7 | TRBV2 | - | TGTGCCAGCAGTGGAAGAGGGGGCTCCTACGAGCAGTACTTC | CASSGRGGSYEQYF
- | TRBJ2-7 | TRBV7-2 | - | TGTGCCAGCAGCTTATTGACCTACGAGCAGTACTTC | CASSLLTYEQYF
few | TRBJ2-2 | TRBV11-2 | - | TGTGCCAGCGCCACCCAGGCAGGGGCGAACACCGGGGAGCTGTTTTTT | CASATQAGANTGELFF
few | TRBJ2-1 | TRBV5-4 | TRBD2 | TGTGCCAGCAGCTCTGGACTAGCGGGGGACAATGAGCAGTTCTTC | CASSSGLAGDNEQFF
few | TRBJ2-7 | TRBV19 | - | TGTGCCAGTAGTACATCCGGAAAGGGCTACGAGCAGTACTTC | CASSTSGKGYEQYF
- | TRBJ2-1 | TRBV28 | - | TGTGCCAGCAGGCCTAGATCGAGCTCCTACAATGAGCAGTTCTTC | CASRPRSSSYNEQFF
- | TRBJ2-3 | TRBV7-6 | TRBD2 | TGTGCCAGCAGCTCGGGGGGGACCGGGAGAGATACGCAGTATTTT | CASSSGGTGRDTQYF
- | TRBJ1-2 | TRBV11-2 | TRBD1 | TGTGCCAGCAGCCCGTATCTTCCAGGGGGTGGCTATGGCTACACCTTC | CASSPYLPGGGYGYTF
few | TRBJ1-4 | TRBV5-6 | TRBD1 | TGTGCCAGCAGCTTGATTGGGGGACAGGGGATTGAAAAACTGTTTTTT | CASSLIGGQGIEKLFF
few | TRBJ2-1 | TRBV11-3 | - | TGTGCCAGCAGCTTCGGGGGATCTCTATACAATGAGCAGTTCTTC | CASSFGGSLYNEQFF
- | TRBJ1-2 | TRBV6-2/TRBV6-3 | - | TGTGCCAGCATCACACCACCACTGGGGCGCCAAACCCCCGCGAATGGCTACACCTTC | CASITPPLGRQTPANGYTF
- | TRBJ2-7 | TRBV20-1 | - | TGCAGTGCTAGAGGCAGGGCTTTCTCCTACGAGCAGTACTTC | CSARGRAFSYEQYF
- | TRBJ1-4 | TRBV10-3 | - | TGTGCCATCAGTGTCCGTGGAGGCACTAATGAAAAACTGTTTTTT | CAISVRGGTNEKLFF
- | TRBJ2-2 | TRBV23-1 | TRBD1 | TGCGCCAGCAGTTTCAGGGACAGGGTCACCGGGGAGCTGTTTTTT | CASSFRDRVTGELFF
few | TRBJ2-7 | TRBV2 | TRBD1 | TGTGCCAGCAGTGGGGACAGCTCCTACGAGCAGTACTTC | CASSGDSSYEQYF
- | TRBJ2-5 | TRBV9 | TRBD1 | TGTGCCAGCAGCGCCGGGACAGACCAAGAGACCCAGTACTTC | CASSAGTDQETQYF
- | TRBJ1-3 | TRBV2 | TRBD1 | TGTGCCAGCAGTCGACAGGGTCGCTCTGGAAACACCATATATTTT | CASSRQGRSGNTIYF
- | TRBJ2-3 | TRBV12-3/TRBV12-4 | - | TGTGCCAGCAGCCTTGATTTGACAGGCACAGATACGCAGTATTTT | CASSLDLTGTDTQYF
few | TRBJ1-2 | TRBV6-2/TRBV6-3 | - | TGTGCCAGCAGTTCCTCTCCGGGGGTCTATGGCTACACCTTC | CASSSSPGVYGYTF
many | TRBJ2-2 | TRBV7-3 | - | TGTGCCAGCAGCTCATCCCAGGGGGGCACCGGGGAGCTGTTTTTT | CASSSSQGGTGELFF
many | TRBJ2-3 | TRBV12-3/TRBV12-4 | - | TGTGCCAGCAGTTTAACTCGCACAGATACGCAGTATTTT | CASSLTRTDTQYF
few | TRBJ1-1 | TRBV2 | - | TGTGCCAGCAAGCCCGCGGGGAACACTGAAGCTTTCTTT | CASKPAGNTEAFF
few | TRBJ1-6 | TRBV4-1 | - | TGCGCCAGCAGTCACAGTCCGAATAATTCACCCCTCCACTTT | CASSHSPNNSPLHF
few | TRBJ2-3 | TRBV5-1 | - | TGCGCCAGCAGCGTCAGGGGTGGCTCGCCAGATACGCAGTATTTT | CASSVRGGSPDTQYF
- | TRBJ2-5 | TRBV6-2/TRBV6-3 | - | TGTGCCAGCAGATCACATGGGGGGTTGGAGACCCAGTACTTC | CASRSHGGLETQYF
few | TRBJ2-1 | TRBV28 | TRBD1 | TGTGCCAGCACCCCGACAGGGGTTGAGCAGTTCTTC | CASTPTGVEQFF
many | TRBJ2-6 | TRBV7-2 | - | TGTGCCAGCAGCTCTGGGGCCAACGTCCTGACTTTC | CASSSGANVLTF
- | TRBJ2-5 | TRBV7-9 | - | TGTGCCAGCAGCTTAGAAGGCAGGGCAGAGACCCAGTACTTC | CASSLEGRAETQYF
- | TRBJ2-7 | TRBV7-9 | TRBD2 | TGTGCCAGCAGCCGCGAGGTAGCGGGTCACGAGCAGTACTTC | CASSREVAGHEQYF
few | TRBJ2-1 | TRBV14 | - | TGTGCCAGCAGCCAAGGGGGTTGGACGACGTTCTTC | CASSQGGWTTFF
- | TRBJ2-3 | TRBV7-2 | - | TGTGCCAGCAGAGAACAAGTCGGAGGGGCAGATACGCAGTATTTT | CASREQVGGADTQYF
- | TRBJ1-2 | TRBV7-9 | - | TGTGCCAGCACCTACCCGAAACAGGGCCCCTCAATTTATGGCTACACCTTC | CASTYPKQGPSIYGYTF
- | TRBJ1-6 | TRBV6-5 | - | TGTGCCAGCAGTTACTCGACTGGGACCGTCAATCTACCCCTCCACTTT | CASSYSTGTVNLPLHF
- | TRBJ2-1 | TRBV7-6 | TRBD2 | TGTGCCAGCGGAATCGGCGGGCGGGAGATCTACAATGAGCAGTTCTTC | CASGIGGREIYNEQFF
- | TRBJ1-3 | TRBV7-9 | - | TGTGCCGGCGGACGGAGCTCTGGAAACACCATATATTTT | CAGGRSSGNTIYF
- | TRBJ2-1 | TRBV3-1 | - | TGTGCCAGCAGACCTCGGGGGGCCCCTTTTGTTGAGCAGTTCTTC | CASRPRGAPFVEQFF
- | TRBJ2-5 | TRBV10-1 | - | TGCGCCAGCAGTCCAGAATCTCCGGCAGAGACCCAGTACTTC | CASSPESPAETQYF